These T cell receptor beta chains were read from a single sample in a study of beta chain features in type 1 diabetes. Repertoires were generated with immunoSEQ multiplex PCR, while TCRdb's copy carries only in-frame clones and drops some. Of about 620,000 clones in the sample, 15% were seen once. Input material: naive CD4+ T cells from blood. The receptor source for this set is a man between 18 and 35 years old in good health. Both conserved end residues are part of each CDR3. The order of the fields is V gene, J gene, clone size, D gene, CDR3 protein, CDR3 DNA. D genes are given only for firm matches. Expanded clones get a size class; other rows say once, few or many, or leave the size out.

TRBV5-4	TRBJ2-7	few	NA	CASSLDSGPREQYF	TGTGCCAGCAGTCTAGACAGCGGGCCTCGGGAGCAGTACTTC
TRBV2	TRBJ1-5	once	TRBD1	CASSADREPFRPQHF	TGTGCCAGCAGTGCCGACAGGGAACCCTTCCGGCCCCAGCATTTT
TRBV9	TRBJ2-1	NA	NA	CASSSQGQRVNEQFF	TGTGCCAGCAGCTCGCAGGGGCAGCGGGTCAATGAGCAGTTCTTC
TRBV5-1	TRBJ1-3	NA	TRBD1	CASSTGTENTIYF	TGCGCCAGCAGCACCGGGACAGAGAACACCATATATTTT
TRBV7-2	TRBJ2-2	few	NA	CASSHPNTGELFF	TGTGCCAGCAGCCACCCAAACACCGGGGAGCTGTTTTTT
TRBV7-2	TRBJ2-5	NA	TRBD1	CASSSRGTGTKETQYF	TGTGCCAGCAGCTCAAGGGGGACAGGAACCAAAGAGACCCAGTACTTC
TRBV29-1	TRBJ1-3	NA	NA	CSTLGGIGSGNTIYF	TGCAGCACCCTCGGAGGGATAGGCTCTGGAAACACCATATATTTT
TRBV5-6	TRBJ1-1	few	NA	CASSPRTRRVNTEAFF	TGTGCCAGCAGCCCACGGACAAGACGGGTGAACACTGAAGCTTTCTTT
TRBV27	TRBJ1-1	few	NA	CASSSAGSSHTEAFF	TGTGCCAGCAGTTCCGCAGGGTCCAGCCACACTGAAGCTTTCTTT
TRBV30	TRBJ1-5	NA	NA	CAWSVGGSNQPQHF	TGTGCCTGGAGTGTAGGGGGGTCGAATCAGCCCCAGCATTTT
TRBV7-9	TRBJ1-2	NA	NA	CASSSANSYGYTF	TGTGCCAGCAGCTCGGCTAACTCCTATGGCTACACCTTC
TRBV7-9	TRBJ2-7	NA	NA	CASSLSEKAEQYF	TGTGCCAGCAGCTTATCCGAAAAGGCCGAGCAGTACTTC
TRBV4-3	TRBJ2-3	NA	TRBD2	CASSQTGLAGGRGDTQYF	TGCGCCAGCAGCCAGACTGGACTAGCGGGAGGGCGAGGAGATACGCAGTATTTT
TRBV10-3	TRBJ1-1	few	NA	CAISESLRKNTEAFF	TGTGCCATCAGTGAGTCCCTCCGAAAGAACACTGAAGCTTTCTTT
TRBV28	TRBJ1-1	few	TRBD1	CASSSWGQLNTEAFF	TGTGCCAGCAGTTCGTGGGGACAGCTGAACACTGAAGCTTTCTTT
TRBV28	TRBJ2-5	NA	NA	CASSRGRVKTQYF	TGTGCCAGCAGTCGGGGGCGGGTAAAGACCCAGTACTTC
TRBV2	TRBJ2-2	NA	NA	CASSEAKVGELFF	TGTGCCAGCAGTGAAGCCAAGGTGGGGGAGCTGTTTTTT
TRBV4-3	TRBJ2-2	NA	TRBD1	CASSQEGQGTGELFF	TGCGCCAGCAGCCAAGAGGGACAGGGGACCGGGGAGCTGTTTTTT
TRBV20-1	TRBJ1-1	NA	NA	CSGERGDEAFF	TGCAGTGGCGAACGAGGGGATGAAGCTTTCTTT
TRBV6-6	TRBJ2-4	NA	NA	CASTLGLLAKNIQYF	TGTGCCAGCACCTTAGGGCTTTTAGCCAAAAACATTCAGTACTTC
TRBV20-1	TRBJ1-1	NA	NA	CSARGGFEAFF	TGCAGTGCTAGGGGGGGATTTGAAGCTTTCTTT
TRBV5-1	TRBJ1-2	NA	TRBD1	CASSLARTGTNYGYTF	TGCGCCAGCAGCTTGGCCAGGACAGGGACAAACTATGGCTACACCTTC
TRBV5-1	TRBJ1-3	few	NA	CASSLCTIYF	TGCGCCAGCAGCTTGTGCACCATATATTTT
TRBV6-6	TRBJ1-5	few	NA	CASRDQWNNQPQHF	TGTGCCAGTCGGGACCAGTGGAACAATCAGCCCCAGCATTTT
TRBV25-1	TRBJ1-5	few	TRBD1	CASSAGGDQPQHF	TGTGCCAGCAGTGCAGGGGGTGATCAGCCCCAGCATTTT
TRBV28	TRBJ1-4	few	TRBD1	CASSSGTGGEKLFF	TGTGCCAGCAGTTCCGGGACAGGGGGAGAAAAACTGTTTTTT
TRBV9	TRBJ1-3	NA	TRBD1	CASSARDRPGNTIYF	TGTGCCAGCAGCGCCCGGGACAGACCGGGAAACACCATATATTTT
TRBV5-4	TRBJ2-7	NA	TRBD1	CASSLGAGTGDYEQYF	TGTGCCAGCAGCTTGGGGGCCGGGACAGGGGACTACGAGCAGTACTTC
TRBV6-4	TRBJ1-2	NA	NA	CASSDSTVANYYGYTF	TGTGCCAGCAGTGACTCGACAGTGGCAAACTACTATGGCTACACCTTC
TRBV27	TRBJ2-3	NA	NA	CASSFRRASWDTDTQYF	TGTGCCAGCAGTTTCAGGAGGGCCAGTTGGGACACAGATACGCAGTATTTT
TRBV10-3	TRBJ2-3	few	TRBD2	CAIKAGGSDTQYF	TGTGCCATCAAGGCGGGAGGCTCAGATACGCAGTATTTT
TRBV6-1	TRBJ1-2	NA	TRBD1	CASSEGTGNYGYTF	TGTGCCAGCAGTGAAGGGACAGGGAACTATGGCTACACCTTC
TRBV9	TRBJ2-1	few	TRBD2	CASSVGTSGRADEQFF	TGTGCCAGCAGCGTAGGAACTAGCGGGAGGGCCGATGAGCAGTTCTTC
TRBV7-9	TRBJ2-5	NA	NA	CASTAGGGLEETQYF	TGTGCCAGCACCGCAGGGGGGGGATTGGAAGAGACCCAGTACTTC
TRBV4-2	TRBJ2-3	NA	TRBD2	CASSQASGGAGEHDTQYF	TGTGCCAGCAGCCAAGCTAGCGGGGGGGCCGGGGAGCATGATACGCAGTATTTT
TRBV29-1	TRBJ2-6	NA	NA	CSVAGSGANVLTF	TGCAGCGTTGCAGGGTCTGGGGCCAACGTCCTGACTTTC
TRBV28	TRBJ2-1	few	NA	CASSRRGLSYNEQFF	TGTGCCAGCAGTCGGAGGGGTCTCTCCTACAATGAGCAGTTCTTC
TRBV18	TRBJ2-3	few	TRBD2	CASSPRTSGRDTQYF	TGTGCCAGCTCACCACGGACTAGCGGGAGGGATACGCAGTATTTT
TRBV5-1	TRBJ1-5	few	NA	CASSLDSNQPQHF	TGCGCCAGCAGCTTGGACAGCAATCAGCCCCAGCATTTT
TRBV7-2	TRBJ2-3	NA	NA	CASSPRFTAHKPADTQYF	TGTGCCAGCAGCCCCCGCTTTACAGCCCATAAGCCGGCAGATACGCAGTATTTT
TRBV7-9	TRBJ2-3	NA	TRBD2	CASSQGLADRTDTQYF	TGTGCCAGCAGCCAGGGACTAGCGGACCGCACAGATACGCAGTATTTT
TRBV7-2	TRBJ1-4	NA	NA	CASTLPGRAEKLFF	TGTGCCAGCACCCTTCCGGGTCGAGCTGAAAAACTGTTTTTT
TRBV7-7	TRBJ1-1	NA	NA	CASSADRGTEAFF	TGTGCCAGCAGCGCAGACAGAGGCACTGAAGCTTTCTTT
TRBV9	TRBJ1-3	few	NA	CASSVESSGNTIYF	TGTGCCAGCAGCGTAGAGAGCTCTGGAAACACCATATATTTT
TRBV5-4	TRBJ2-1	NA	TRBD2	CASSLTSGRNRAYNEQFF	TGTGCCAGCAGCTTGACTAGCGGGAGGAATAGGGCCTACAATGAGCAGTTCTTC
TRBV7-2	TRBJ2-2	NA	TRBD1	CASSDRVVVTGELFF	TGTGCCAGCAGTGACAGGGTAGTGGTCACCGGGGAGCTGTTTTTT
TRBV28	TRBJ2-2	few	NA	CASSTRPGPNTGELFF	TGTGCCAGCTCAACCCGACCGGGACCAAACACCGGGGAGCTGTTTTTT
TRBV6-5	TRBJ2-1	NA	NA	CASSYQDEQFF	TGTGCCAGCAGTTACCAGGATGAGCAGTTCTTC
TRBV9	TRBJ2-5	few	TRBD2	CASSPRLAGAAETQYF	TGTGCCAGCAGCCCCCGACTAGCGGGAGCCGCAGAGACCCAGTACTTC
TRBV25-1	TRBJ2-7	few	NA	CASRDQGIYEQYF	TGTGCCAGCAGAGACCAGGGGATATACGAGCAGTACTTC
TRBV18	TRBJ1-1	few	NA	CASSPGGRNTEAFF	TGTGCCAGCTCACCAGGGGGGAGGAACACTGAAGCTTTCTTT
TRBV30	TRBJ1-5	few	TRBD1	CAWSAGQESSGFIGADSNQPQHF	TGTGCCTGGAGTGCTGGACAGGAAAGCTCGGGCTTTATCGGCGCCGATAGCAATCAGCCCCAGCATTTT
TRBV7-3	TRBJ2-6	NA	NA	CASSRNGVSGANVLTF	TGTGCCAGCAGCCGAAACGGAGTCTCTGGGGCCAACGTCCTGACTTTC
TRBV7-9	TRBJ2-4	NA	NA	CASSARELLAKNIQYF	TGTGCCAGCAGCGCCAGGGAATTACTAGCCAAAAACATTCAGTACTTC
TRBV13	TRBJ1-1	NA	NA	CASSLGRLQETEAFF	TGTGCCAGCAGCTTGGGACGACTCCAGGAGACTGAAGCTTTCTTT
TRBV29-1	TRBJ2-1	few	TRBD2	CSVERATSGSYNEQFF	TGCAGCGTTGAAAGGGCGACTAGCGGGAGCTACAATGAGCAGTTCTTC
TRBV7-2	TRBJ1-5	few	NA	CASSFSNQPQHF	TGTGCCAGCAGCTTTAGCAATCAGCCCCAGCATTTT
TRBV29-1	TRBJ2-7	NA	TRBD1	CSVDSRTGGYEQYF	TGCAGCGTTGATTCTAGGACAGGAGGATACGAGCAGTACTTC
TRBV7-9	TRBJ1-1	NA	NA	CASSLQQMNTEAFF	TGTGCCAGCAGCTTACAGCAAATGAACACTGAAGCTTTCTTT